This TCR beta chain was documented in a study of blood T cell repertoires in COVID-19 (dated by TCRdb to 2020 to 2021). At the level of the whole study: Samples from collaborators originated in the United States, Italy and Spain and spanned both the acute and convalescent phases of COVID-19. The dataset comprised deeply sampled blood TCRbeta repertoires from subjects exposed to, actively infected with, or recovered from COVID-19. The samples were drawn from two sources: the first 160 participants of the ongoing ImmuneRACE study, and 950 to 1,500 subjects contributed by 6 global collaborators. Nearly every sample came with metadata listing a de-identified subject ID, COVID-19 status, age in years and sex. The repertoires were made available in a free public database intended to serve as a resource for research on the immune response to SARS-CoV-2. Where available, HLA class I and class II types were taken from metadata supplied by the sample provider and were not determined by assay-based typing. The material from the prospective study consisted of cDNA or gDNA derived from T cells, B-cell-depleted T cells, or PBMCs. General study outcomes and caveats: The quantity of clinical and demographic metadata differed by source and by participant and was supplied without curation.

TCRbeta CDR3 regions were amplified from genomic DNA using the immunoSEQ Assay, a bias-controlled multiplex PCR. The authors' pipeline ran thus. Within the assay, amplification of reference gene primers was used to estimate how many nucleated cells each sample contained. Sequence reads were collapsed and filtered to measure the absolute abundance of every unique TCRbeta CDR3 rearrangement. For each sample, productive Simpson clonality was calculated as the square root of Simpson's diversity index over productive rearrangements. The source is immuneACCESS, and TCRdb retained only in-frame sequences with V and J called. Part of the clones is not carried over; for the studies checked, unresolved V genes explain less than half of this, and the remainder is unexplained. V, J and clone size are taken as reported in that table, and D and trimming were inferred from the DNA itself. Recorded for this sample are about 240,000 clones; approximately 83% of them occurred a single time. Jointly, the top ten make up roughly a tenth of the sample.

Whole blood was collected in K2EDTA tubes by collaborating institutions according to the institutions' own protocols. Collaborator samples were shipped for TCRbeta analysis as frozen whole blood, isolated PBMCs, or DNA extracted from either sample type. This clone was detected only once. The specificity of this receptor is unknown. There are no base qualities to consult, and no much larger clone falls within one base. Sequenced sample: peripheral blood. The clonotype originates from a woman older than 75 with acute or convalescent COVID-19.

The DNA sequence reads TGTGCCAGCAGTTATGAAGCGGCAAATGAAAAACTGTTTTTT. This translates into CASSYEAANEKLFF. The sequence joins TRBV6-5 to TRBJ1-4; the D segment cannot be called with confidence. Its CDR3 holds 14 amino acids, cysteine through phenylalanine. The retained sequence is limited to the CDR3, 42 bases, with the frame set at the first base. V is shortened by 3 bases, J by 5 bases, and the region joining them spans 10 bases. Per the germline V gene, MNHEY is the CDR1 and SVGAGI is the CDR2.